One sample yielded the 20 T cell receptor beta chains listed below, sequenced in a study of blood T cell repertoires in COVID-19. Clones were read by immunoSEQ multiplex PCR, and TCRdb kept only the in-frame ones, dropping some. The sample has about 250,000 clones, approximately 84% seen once. Sequencing was performed on PBMCs or T cells enriched from blood (not recorded which). All receptors come from a man aged 35-49 years who had recovered from COVID-19.

The chain joins TRBV5-1 to TRBJ2-3, with TRBD1 matching over 10 bases. V dropped 3 bases and J dropped 0; count of bases not matched to a gene: 4. From germline, CDR1 is SGHRS and CDR2 YFSETQ. CDR3 size: 16 residues. CDR3 sequence reads: CASSSGQGPSTDTQYF. The CDR3 DNA follows: TGCGCCAGCAGCTCGGGACAGGGGCCGAGCACAGATACGCAGTATTTT. The full variable domain, completed using reference TRBV5-1 and TRBJ2-3, is KAGVTQTPRYLIKTRGQQVTLSCSPISGHRSVSWYQQTPGQGLQFLFEYFSETQRNKGNFPGRFSGRQFSNSRSEMNVSTLELGDSALYLCASSSGQGPSTDTQYFGPGTRLTVL.

The chain combines TRBV12-3 or TRBV12-4 with TRBJ1-5; D remains ambiguous. The V end was cut by 6 bases, the J end by 6 bases, with 9 bases between. The CDR3 spans 12 residues. The CDR3 coding sequence is TGTGCCAGCAGCCCCTCGAGTCAGCCCCAGCATTTT. This sequence encodes CASSPSSQPQHF.

This sequence joins TRBV19 and TRBJ1-5, with TRBD1 matching 8 bases. V lost 9 bases and J lost 6; bases outside the gene matches: 4. The germline CDR1 and CDR2 sequences are LNHDA and SQIVND (reference sequence). The CDR3 is 12 amino acids. In nucleotides, the CDR3 is TGTGCCAGCCAGGACAGGGCTCAGCCCCAGCATTTT. Protein product: CASQDRAQPQHF.

The rearrangement links TRBV4-1 to TRBJ1-3, with TRBD1 identical over 7 bases. The CDR3 is 16 residues long. Germline CDR1 and CDR2: MGHRA and YSYEKL. The junction had 5 bases not matched to a gene; V was cut back by 3 bases and J by 0 bases. CDR3 sequence reads: CASSHPRQGSGNTIYF. The DNA of the CDR3 is TGCGCCAGCAGCCACCCCAGACAGGGCTCTGGAAACACCATATATTTT.

In its sample, this clone was seen a few times. J is TRBJ2-7 and V is TRBV14; 7 bases match TRBD2. V gave up 1 base and J gave up 7 bases; unmatched junction bases: 13. The CDR3 is made up of 16 amino acids. Looked up from germline, CDR1 is SGHDN and CDR2 is FVKESK. CDR3 DNA: TGTGCCAGCAGCCAAGGGGTTAGAGCGGGGCGGTGGGAGCAGTACTTC. This translates into CASSQGVRAGRWEQYF. Full variable domain (outside the CDR3, taken from reference TRBV14 and TRBJ2-7): EAGVTQFPSHSVIEKGQTVTLRCDPISGHDNLYWYRRVMGKEIKFLLHFVKESKQDESGMPNNRFLAERTGGTYSTLKVQPAELEDSGVYFCASSQGVRAGRWEQYFGPGTRLTVT.

The rearrangement joins TRBV11-3 to TRBJ2-2, with 7 bases that match TRBD1. The CDR3 contains 15 residues. The V gene's germline CDR1 is SGHNT and CDR2 YENEEA. Trimming at V came to 8 bases and at J to 1 base, leaving 7 bases not matched to a gene. This CDR3 reads CASARDRLNTGELFF. DNA for the CDR3: TGTGCCAGCGCCAGGGACAGACTGAACACCGGGGAGCTGTTTTTT.

The chain uses TRBV6-4 and TRBJ2-3, with 7 bases fitting TRBD1. V gave up 3 bases and J gave up 2 bases; unmatched junction bases: 5. Per the germline V gene, CDR1 is MRHNA and CDR2 is SNTAGT. The CDR3 extends over 15 amino acids. The CDR3 protein is CASSETGKFTDTQYF. CDR3 DNA: TGTGCCAGCAGTGAGACAGGGAAGTTCACAGATACGCAGTATTTT.

This chain uses TRBV28 with TRBJ1-3; TRBD1 is a possible D gene (5 bases). V was pared by 8 bases and J by 0 bases, with 11 bases between. Germline V gene lookup returns CDR1 MDHEN and CDR2 SYDVKM. CDR3 length: 14 residues. The CDR3 nucleotides read TGTGCCAGCGTCACAGGATCCTCTGGAAACACCATATATTTT. Its translation is CASVTGSSGNTIYF.

The chain is built from TRBV27 and TRBJ2-7; 9 nucleotides agree with TRBD1. From germline, CDR1 is MNHEY and CDR2 SMNVEV (reference sequence). This CDR3 has 15 residues. V lost 6 bases to trimming and J lost 3 bases; unmatched junction nucleotides: 9. The CDR3 region has the DNA TGTGCCAGCAGCAGAGAGACAGGGGGTTACTACGAGCAGTACTTC. Protein: CASSRETGGYYEQYF.

This CDR3 reads CASSLVAGTNTGELFF. The CDR3 nucleotides read TGTGCCAGCAGCTTAGTTGCGGGGACGAACACCGGGGAGCTGTTTTTT. The J gene is TRBJ2-2, the V gene TRBV7-2; D might be TRBD2 (6 bases). Germline loops: CDR1 SGHTA, CDR2 FQGNSA. This CDR3 is 16 amino acids long. Trimming removed 1 base at V and 0 bases at J, with 9 bases between.

This chain connects TRBV12-3 or TRBV12-4 to TRBJ1-3; D gene ambiguous. V lost 11 bases, J lost 0 bases, and 8 bases lay in between. The CDR3 covers 12 residues. The CDR3 DNA reads TGTGCCTGCCCTAGCTCTGGAAACACCATATATTTT. It codes for CACPSSGNTIYF.

The CDR3 sequence: CASSLAEIPAEAFF. The DNA for the CDR3 is TGCGCCAGCAGCTTGGCGGAGATACCGGCTGAAGCTTTCTTT. The chain combines TRBV5-1 with TRBJ1-1; D is undetermined. This CDR3 is built from 14 residues. V was clipped by 0 bases and J by 6 bases, with 12 bases between them. Germline V CDR1 and CDR2: SGHRS, YFSETQ.

CDR3 in amino acids: CASNRDRDEKLFF. The CDR3 DNA reads as TGTGCCAGCAACCGGGACAGGGATGAAAAACTGTTTTTT. The chain links TRBV2 to TRBJ1-4, with 9 bases that match TRBD1. With 7 bases clipped from V and 6 bases from J, the junction kept 3 bases outside the gene matches. This CDR3 is built from 13 residues. Per germline, CDR1 SNHLY and CDR2 FYNNEI.

V usage is TRBV5-1 and J usage is TRBJ1-1, with 9 bases matching TRBD1. This CDR3 spans 15 amino acids. Germline CDR1 SGHRS, CDR2 YFSETQ. V lost 1 base to trimming and J lost 6 bases; unmatched junction nucleotides: 7. The CDR3 spells CASSLYGQGTPEAFF. The CDR3 DNA reads TGCGCCAGCAGCTTGTATGGACAGGGGACGCCTGAAGCTTTCTTT.

This CDR3 is CASSAEGQGGNYGYTF. The CDR3 DNA sequence: TGTGCCAGCAGTGCGGAAGGGCAGGGAGGTAACTATGGCTACACCTTC. The chain joins TRBV6-1 to TRBJ1-2; weak D call: TRBD1 (5 bases). In germline, CDR1 is MNHNS, CDR2 SASEGT. This CDR3 spans 16 amino acids. V was trimmed by 4 bases and J by 1 base, leaving 16 bases between them.

The genes are TRBV28 and TRBJ2-7; D is unclear. Between the trimmed V and J ends, which lost 3 bases and 9 bases, there was a span of 18 bases. The CDR3 is made up of 14 amino acids. Germline V gene data show CDR1 as MDHEN and CDR2 as SYDVKM. The CDR3 DNA reads TGTGCCAGCAGTTTCTCTTACTCCTTCATCGGGCAGTACTTC. Translation: CASSFSYSFIGQYF.

This chain connects TRBV23-1 to TRBJ2-5; D might be TRBD1 (6 bases). TRBV23-1 is annotated as an ORF whose role is uncertain. The V gene lost 7 bases and the J gene lost 3 bases, with 15 bases spanning the gap. The CDR3 totals 14 residues. The CDR3 DNA follows: TGCGCCAGCACGTTTGTGGGGGCAGAAGAGACCCAGTACTTC. Protein: CASTFVGAEETQYF.

J is TRBJ2-7 and V is TRBV5-1; TRBD2 agrees at 13 bases. This CDR3 has 14 residues. Germline V gene sequence: CDR1 SGHRS, CDR2 YFSETQ. The trim removed 4 bases at V and 3 bases at J, leaving 1 base unmatched. Written as DNA, the CDR3 is TGCGCCAGCAGCAGGACTAGCGGGAGCTACGAGCAGTACTTC. Amino acid sequence: CASSRTSGSYEQYF.

The gene calls are TRBV6-2 or TRBV6-3 and TRBJ1-2; D may be TRBD1 (6 bases). CDR1 MNHEY and CDR2 SVGEGT come from the germline V gene. The CDR3 extends over 13 amino acids. V was cut by 4 bases and J by 5 bases, with 11 bases left in between. CDR3 amino acids: CASSSSTGYGYTF. Written as DNA, the CDR3 is TGTGCCAGCAGTTCCTCGACAGGTTATGGCTACACCTTC.

V and J are TRBV5-5 and TRBJ1-2, with no clear D. Deletions cut 0 bases from V and 2 bases from J, with 11 bases between. This CDR3 comprises 15 residues. Per germline, CDR1 SGHKS and CDR2 YYEKEE (reference sequence). The CDR3 is CASSLVADFNYGYTF. DNA for the CDR3: TGTGCCAGCAGCTTGGTGGCAGATTTCAACTATGGCTACACCTTC.